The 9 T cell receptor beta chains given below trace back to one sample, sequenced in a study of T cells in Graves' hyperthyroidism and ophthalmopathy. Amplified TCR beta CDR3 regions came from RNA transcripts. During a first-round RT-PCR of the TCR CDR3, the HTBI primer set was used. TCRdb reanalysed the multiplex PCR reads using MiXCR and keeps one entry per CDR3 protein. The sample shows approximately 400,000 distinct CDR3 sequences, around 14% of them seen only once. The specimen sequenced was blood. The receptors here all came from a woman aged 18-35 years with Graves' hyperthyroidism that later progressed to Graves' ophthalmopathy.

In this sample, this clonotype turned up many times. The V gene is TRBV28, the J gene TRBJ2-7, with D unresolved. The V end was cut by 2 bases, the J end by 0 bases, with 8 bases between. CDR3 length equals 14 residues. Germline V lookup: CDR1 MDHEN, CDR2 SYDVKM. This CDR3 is CASSLAESSYEQYF. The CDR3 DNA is TGTGCCAGCAGTTTAGCTGAGAGCTCCTACGAGCAGTACTTC.

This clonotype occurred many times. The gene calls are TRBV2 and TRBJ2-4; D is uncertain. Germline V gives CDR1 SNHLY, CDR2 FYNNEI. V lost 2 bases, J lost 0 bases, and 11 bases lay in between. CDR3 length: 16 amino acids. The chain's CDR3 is CASSERQALAKNIQYF. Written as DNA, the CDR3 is TGTGCCAGCAGTGAAAGACAAGCACTAGCCAAAAACATTCAGTACTTC.

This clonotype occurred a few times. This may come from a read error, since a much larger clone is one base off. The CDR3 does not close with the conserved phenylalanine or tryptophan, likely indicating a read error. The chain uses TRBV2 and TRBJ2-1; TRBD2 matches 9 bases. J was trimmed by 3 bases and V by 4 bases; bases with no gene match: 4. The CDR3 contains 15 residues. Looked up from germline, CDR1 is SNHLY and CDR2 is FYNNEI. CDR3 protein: CASSGRTSVYNEQFS. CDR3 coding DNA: TGTGCCAGCAGTGGGCGGACTAGCGTCTACAATGAGCAGTTCTCC.

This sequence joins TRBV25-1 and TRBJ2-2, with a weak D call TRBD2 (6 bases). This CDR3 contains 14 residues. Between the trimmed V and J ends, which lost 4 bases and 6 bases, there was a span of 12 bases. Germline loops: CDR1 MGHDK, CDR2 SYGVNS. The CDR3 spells CASSVAGYAGELFF. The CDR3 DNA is TGTGCCAGCAGTGTGGCGGGGTACGCCGGGGAGCTGTTTTTT.

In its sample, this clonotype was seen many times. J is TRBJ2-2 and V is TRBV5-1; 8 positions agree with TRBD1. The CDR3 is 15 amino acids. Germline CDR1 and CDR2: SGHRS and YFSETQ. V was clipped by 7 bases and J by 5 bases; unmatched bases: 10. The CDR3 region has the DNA TGCGCCAGCGGGGACGGACAGGGAAGGACCGGGGAGCTGTTTTTT. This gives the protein CASGDGQGRTGELFF.

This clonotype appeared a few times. DNA of the CDR3: TGTGCCACCAGTGGAGGGGCTGGCTACACCTTC. This sequence encodes CATSGGAGYTF. The chain uses TRBV24-1 and TRBJ1-2, with D tentatively TRBD1 (5 bases). V dropped 5 bases and J dropped 7 bases, with 7 bases sitting between them. In germline, CDR1 is KGHDR, CDR2 SFDVKD. CDR3 length equals 11 residues.

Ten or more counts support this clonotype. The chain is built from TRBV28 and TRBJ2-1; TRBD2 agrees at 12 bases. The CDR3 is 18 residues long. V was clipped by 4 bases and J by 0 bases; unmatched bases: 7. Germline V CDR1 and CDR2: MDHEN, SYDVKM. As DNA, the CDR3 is TGTGCCAGCAGTTGGGGGCTAGCGGGAGGGAGCTCCTACAATGAGCAGTTCTTC. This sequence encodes CASSWGLAGGSSYNEQFF.

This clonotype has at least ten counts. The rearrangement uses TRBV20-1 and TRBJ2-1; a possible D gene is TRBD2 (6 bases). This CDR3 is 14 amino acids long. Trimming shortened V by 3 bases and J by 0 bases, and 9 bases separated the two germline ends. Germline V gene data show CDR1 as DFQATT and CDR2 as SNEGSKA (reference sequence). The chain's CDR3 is CSASAGSSYNEQFF. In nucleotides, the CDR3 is TGCAGTGCTAGTGCGGGGAGCTCCTACAATGAGCAGTTCTTC.

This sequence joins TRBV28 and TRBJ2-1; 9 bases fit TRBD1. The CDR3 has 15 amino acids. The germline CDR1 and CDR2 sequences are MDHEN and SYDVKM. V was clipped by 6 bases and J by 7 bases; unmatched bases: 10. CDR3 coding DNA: TGTGCCAGCAGATGGGGGGGGACAGGGATGAATGAGCAGTTCTTC. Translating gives CASRWGGTGMNEQFF.